The clone carrying this TCR beta chain occurred a few times. Libraries were prepared by immunoSEQ multiplex PCR; TCRdb keeps only in-frame clonotypes and omits some of them. Of fewer than 200,000 clones listed, roughly 83% are singletons. The data were taken from a study of blood T cell repertoires in COVID-19. Turning to the study itself: Both acute and convalescent COVID-19 samples were obtained from the United States, Italy and Spain. PBMCs, B-cell-depleted T cells, or T cells provided the cDNA or gDNA that made up the material.

This CDR3 contains 14 residues. V lost 2 bases to trimming and J lost 3 bases, with 11 bases between them. The germline V gene has CDR1 GTSNPN and CDR2 SVGIG (reference sequence). This chain joins TRBV30 and TRBJ2-1; a weak D match, TRBD2 (6 bases). The sequencing sample was made of PBMCs or T cells enriched from blood (not recorded which). This TCR was sampled from a woman aged 45-65 years who had recovered from COVID-19. CDR3 DNA: TGTGCCTGGAGTAAACAGGACTACTACAATGAGCAGTTCTTC. Translated: CAWSKQDYYNEQFF.